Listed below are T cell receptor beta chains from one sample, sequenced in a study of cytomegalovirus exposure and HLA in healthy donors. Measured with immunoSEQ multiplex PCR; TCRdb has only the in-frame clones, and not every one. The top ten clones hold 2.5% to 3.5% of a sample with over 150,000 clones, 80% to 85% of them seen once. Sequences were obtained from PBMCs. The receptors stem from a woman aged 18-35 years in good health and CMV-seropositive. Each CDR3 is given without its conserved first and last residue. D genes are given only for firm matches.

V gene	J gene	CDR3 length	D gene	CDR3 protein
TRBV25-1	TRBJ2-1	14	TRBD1	ASSLTGTGGYNEQF
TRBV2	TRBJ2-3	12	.	ASSDPSSVDTQY
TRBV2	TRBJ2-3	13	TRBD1	ASNRQGAVTDTQY
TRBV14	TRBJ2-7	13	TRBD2	ASSQNAGGLYEQY
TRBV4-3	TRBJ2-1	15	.	ASSQVGGLLALGEQF
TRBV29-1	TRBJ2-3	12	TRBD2	SVTSGSNTDTQY
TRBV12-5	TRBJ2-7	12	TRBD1	ASGTGGALYEQY
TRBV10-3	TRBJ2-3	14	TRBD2	AISLGRGSSTDTQY
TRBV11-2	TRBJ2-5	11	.	ASSSNPGETQY
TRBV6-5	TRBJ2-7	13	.	ASSYTGHETYEQY
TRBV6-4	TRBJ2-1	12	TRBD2	ASSDAGGLAEQF
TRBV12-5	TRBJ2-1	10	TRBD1	ASGLGGVGQF
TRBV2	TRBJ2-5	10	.	ASNHRSETQY
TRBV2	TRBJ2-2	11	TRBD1	ASSRDSTGELF
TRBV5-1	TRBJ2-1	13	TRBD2	ASSPGTSPFNEQF
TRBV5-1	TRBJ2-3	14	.	ASSFDLVRGTDTQY
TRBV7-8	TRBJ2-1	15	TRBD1	ASSLVRDRGVNNEQF
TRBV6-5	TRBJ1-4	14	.	ASSYSSQGLFEKLF
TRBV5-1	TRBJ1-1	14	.	ASSSPIGRANTEAF
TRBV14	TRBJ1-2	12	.	ASSPSGRGYGYT
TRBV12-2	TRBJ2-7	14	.	ASRFGDRAQGDRKY
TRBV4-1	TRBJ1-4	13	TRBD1	ASSRERQGWEKLF
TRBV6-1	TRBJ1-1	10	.	ASSATGYEAF
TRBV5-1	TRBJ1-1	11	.	ASSSGQRGEAF
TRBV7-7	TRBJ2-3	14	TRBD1	ASSLGGQGTSDTQY
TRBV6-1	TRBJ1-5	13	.	ASSEQDSRRQPQH
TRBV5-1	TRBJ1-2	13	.	ASSLDRETNYGYT
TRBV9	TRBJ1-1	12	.	ASSVSPDNTEAF
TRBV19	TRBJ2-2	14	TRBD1	ASTWSAGGGTGELF
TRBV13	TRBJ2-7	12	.	ASSLLDTSYEQY
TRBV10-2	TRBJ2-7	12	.	ASSQRSSSYEQY
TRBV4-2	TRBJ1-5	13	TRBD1	ASSLGQGDMEPQH
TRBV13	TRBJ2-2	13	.	ASSLRNRKIGELF
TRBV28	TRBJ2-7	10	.	ASGDIPYEQY
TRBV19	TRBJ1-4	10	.	ASRRYNEKLF
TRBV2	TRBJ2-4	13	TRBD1	ASRDRGQGGNIQY
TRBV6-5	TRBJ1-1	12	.	ASRGAKMNTEAF
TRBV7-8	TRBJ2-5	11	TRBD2	ASSPPGGETQY
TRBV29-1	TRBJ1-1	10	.	RVDEDEGEAF
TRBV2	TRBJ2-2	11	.	ASNQENTGELF
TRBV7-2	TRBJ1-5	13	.	ASSSRGQINQPQH